This T cell receptor beta chain was sequenced for a study of T cell responses to AZD1222 COVID-19 vaccine. TCRdb's copy holds only in-frame clones and misses some; the assay was immunoSEQ multiplex PCR. The sample contains some 140,000 clones, 93% of which appear only once. Remarks on this clone: The antigen is unknown.

Findings and caveats of the study: Two doses of AZD1222 preceded a rise in Spike-specific TCR breadth and depth.

There are 13 residues in the CDR3. V lost 2 bases and J 7 bases, leaving 9 bases between the germline ends. The germline V gene has CDR1 SNHLY and CDR2 FYNNEI. The genes are TRBV2 and TRBJ1-5; D uncertain. Sample: peripheral blood, taken on day 0 of AZD1222 vaccination. The receptor was derived from an adult in good health. For the CDR3, the DNA is TGTGCCAGCAGTGAATGGAGGGAGCAGCCCCAGCATTTT. Translation: CASSEWREQPQHF.